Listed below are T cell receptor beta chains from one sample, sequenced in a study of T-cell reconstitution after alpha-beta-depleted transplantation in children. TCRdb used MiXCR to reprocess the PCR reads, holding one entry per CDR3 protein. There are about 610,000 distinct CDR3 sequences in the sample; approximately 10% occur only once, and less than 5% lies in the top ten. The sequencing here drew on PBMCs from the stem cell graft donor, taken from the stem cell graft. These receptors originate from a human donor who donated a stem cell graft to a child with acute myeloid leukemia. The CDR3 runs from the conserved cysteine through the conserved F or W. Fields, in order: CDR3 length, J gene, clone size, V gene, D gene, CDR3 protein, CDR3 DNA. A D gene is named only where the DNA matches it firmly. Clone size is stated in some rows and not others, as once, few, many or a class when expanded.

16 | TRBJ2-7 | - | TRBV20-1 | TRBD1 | CSARPSGTGVVGEQYF | TGCAGTGCTAGACCATCTGGGACAGGGGTGGTGGGGGAGCAGTACTTC
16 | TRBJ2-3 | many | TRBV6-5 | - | CASTPIGRGSTDTQYF | TGTGCCAGCACTCCGATCGGGAGAGGGAGCACAGATACGCAGTATTTT
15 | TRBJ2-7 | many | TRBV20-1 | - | CSAPPTRVGSYEQYF | TGCAGCGCACCCCCCACACGGGTGGGGTCGTACGAGCAGTACTTC
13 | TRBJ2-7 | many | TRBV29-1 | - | CSVERQVPYEQYF | TGCAGCGTTGAACGACAGGTACCCTACGAGCAGTACTTC
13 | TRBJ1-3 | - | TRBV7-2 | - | CASSLDRIDSIYF | TGTGCCAGCAGCTTAGACAGGATTGACTCCATATATTTT
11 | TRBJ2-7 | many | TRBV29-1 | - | CSVRTGYEQYF | TGCAGCGTGAGGACGGGATACGAGCAGTACTTC
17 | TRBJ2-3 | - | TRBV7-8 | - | CASSLAVASVFTDTQYF | TGTGCCAGCAGCTTAGCGGTGGCTAGCGTATTCACAGATACGCAGTATTTT
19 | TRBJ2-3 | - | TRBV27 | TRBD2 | CASSLPRTSGREGTDTQYF | TGTGCCAGCAGTTTACCCCGGACTAGCGGGAGGGAAGGAACAGATACGCAGTATTTT
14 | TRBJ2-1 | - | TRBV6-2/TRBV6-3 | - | CASSYPSASWEQFF | TGTGCCAGCAGTTACCCCAGCGCAAGTTGGGAGCAGTTCTTC
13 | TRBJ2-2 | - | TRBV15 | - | CATSGENTGELFF | TGTGCCACCAGCGGAGAAAACACCGGGGAGCTGTTTTTT
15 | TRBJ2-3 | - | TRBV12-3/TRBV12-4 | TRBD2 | CASSLRTSASDTQYF | TGTGCCAGCAGTTTACGGACTAGCGCGTCAGATACGCAGTATTTT
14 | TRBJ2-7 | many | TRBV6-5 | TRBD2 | CASNSPGTSARQYF | TGTGCCAGCAATTCACCCGGGACTAGCGCCCGGCAGTACTTC
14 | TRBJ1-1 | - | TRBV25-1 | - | CASSGRREGTEAFF | TGTGCCAGCAGTGGACGAAGGGAGGGCACTGAAGCTTTCTTT
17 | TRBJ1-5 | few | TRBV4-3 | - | CASSQDRYGGLKQPQHF | TGCGCCAGCAGCCAAGATCGGTATGGGGGGTTAAAGCAGCCCCAGCATTTT
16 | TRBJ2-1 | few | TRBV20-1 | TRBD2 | CSARGLREGRYDEQFF | TGCAGTGCTAGGGGGTTACGGGAGGGCCGGTACGATGAGCAGTTCTTC
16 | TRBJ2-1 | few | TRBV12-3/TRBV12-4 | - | CASSPQGQISYNEQFF | TGTGCCAGCAGCCCTCAGGGACAAATCTCCTACAATGAGCAGTTCTTC
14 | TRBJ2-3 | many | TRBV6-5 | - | CASSYRGITDTQYF | TGTGCCAGCAGTTACCGGGGAATCACAGATACGCAGTATTTT
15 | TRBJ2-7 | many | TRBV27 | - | CASSLSVRGAYEQYF | TGTGCCAGCAGTTTATCCGTCAGGGGGGCCTACGAGCAGTACTTC
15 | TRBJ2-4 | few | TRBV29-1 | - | CSLVDTYLAKNIQYF | TGCAGTCTCGTGGACACCTACCTGGCCAAAAACATTCAGTACTTC
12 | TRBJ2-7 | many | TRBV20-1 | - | CSNRRRNYEQYF | TGCAGTAACCGAAGAAGGAACTACGAGCAGTACTTC
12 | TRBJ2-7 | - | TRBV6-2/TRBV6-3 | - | CASSPQTLEQYF | TGTGCCAGCAGCCCCCAGACTCTCGAGCAGTACTTC
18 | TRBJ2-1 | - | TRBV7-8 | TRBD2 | CASSPRTSGRPMRDEQFF | TGTGCCAGCAGCCCAAGGACTAGCGGGAGGCCGATGAGGGATGAGCAGTTCTTC
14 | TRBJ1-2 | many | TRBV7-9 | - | CASSLAKANYGYTF | TGTGCCAGCAGCTTAGCGAAGGCGAACTATGGCTACACCTTC
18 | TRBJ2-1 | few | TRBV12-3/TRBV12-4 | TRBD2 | CASSFFASGTPRGNEQFF | TGTGCCAGCAGTTTTTTTGCTAGCGGGACTCCACGAGGAAATGAGCAGTTCTTC
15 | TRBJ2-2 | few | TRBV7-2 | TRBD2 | CASSFAGEDTGELFF | TGTGCCAGCAGCTTCGCGGGAGAGGACACCGGGGAGCTGTTTTTT
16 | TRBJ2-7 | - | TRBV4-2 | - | CASSRQAGNPSYEQYF | TGTGCCAGCAGCCGCCAGGCGGGGAACCCGTCCTACGAGCAGTACTTC
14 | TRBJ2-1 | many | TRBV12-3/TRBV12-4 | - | CASSLGARGANILF | TGTGCCAGCAGTTTAGGTGCGAGGGGGGCGAATATTCTCTTC
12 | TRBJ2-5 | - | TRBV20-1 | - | CSARQGMETQYF | TGCAGTGCTAGACAGGGTATGGAGACCCAGTACTTC
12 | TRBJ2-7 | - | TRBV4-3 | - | CASSQADGEQYF | TGCGCCAGCAGCCAGGCTGACGGGGAGCAGTACTTC
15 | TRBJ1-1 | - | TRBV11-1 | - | CASSPPRGGGTEAFF | TGTGCCAGCAGCCCCCCCCGAGGAGGGGGCACTGAAGCTTTCTTT
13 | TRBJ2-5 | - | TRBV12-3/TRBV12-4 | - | CASSPFGEETQYF | TGTGCCAGCAGTCCGTTTGGGGAAGAGACCCAGTACTTC
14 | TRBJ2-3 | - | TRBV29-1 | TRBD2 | CSVRRGGESDTQYF | TGCAGCGTCCGCCGGGGGGGGGAGTCAGATACGCAGTATTTT
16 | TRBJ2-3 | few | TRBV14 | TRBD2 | CASSVLAASDTDTQYF | TGTGCCAGCAGCGTTCTAGCGGCGTCGGACACAGATACGCAGTATTTT
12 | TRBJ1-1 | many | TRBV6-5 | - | CASSYRNTEAFF | TGTGCCAGCAGTTACAGGAACACTGAAGCTTTCTTT
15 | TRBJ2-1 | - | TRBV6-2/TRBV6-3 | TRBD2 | CASSIPSGRATEQFF | TGTGCCAGCTCTATCCCTAGCGGGAGGGCCACTGAGCAGTTCTTC
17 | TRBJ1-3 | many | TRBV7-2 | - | CASSYGGQGISGNTIYF | TGTGCCAGCAGCTACGGGGGGCAGGGAATCTCTGGAAACACCATATATTTT
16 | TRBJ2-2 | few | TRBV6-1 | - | CASRFGAAPSTGELFF | TGTGCCAGCAGGTTTGGGGCAGCCCCTAGCACCGGGGAGCTGTTTTTT
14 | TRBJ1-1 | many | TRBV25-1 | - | CASRGAGANTEAFF | TGTGCCAGCAGGGGCGCGGGGGCGAACACTGAAGCTTTCTTT
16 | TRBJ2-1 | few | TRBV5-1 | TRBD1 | CASSRTGVSGNNEQFF | TGCGCCAGCAGCAGGACAGGGGTGAGTGGGAACAATGAGCAGTTCTTC
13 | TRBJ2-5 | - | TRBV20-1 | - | CSVIRAGEETQYF | TGCAGTGTTATTCGGGCAGGGGAGGAGACCCAGTACTTC
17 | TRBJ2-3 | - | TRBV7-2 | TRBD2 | CASSLVSGRWRTDTQYF | TGTGCCAGCAGCTTGGTGAGCGGGAGGTGGAGGACAGATACGCAGTATTTT